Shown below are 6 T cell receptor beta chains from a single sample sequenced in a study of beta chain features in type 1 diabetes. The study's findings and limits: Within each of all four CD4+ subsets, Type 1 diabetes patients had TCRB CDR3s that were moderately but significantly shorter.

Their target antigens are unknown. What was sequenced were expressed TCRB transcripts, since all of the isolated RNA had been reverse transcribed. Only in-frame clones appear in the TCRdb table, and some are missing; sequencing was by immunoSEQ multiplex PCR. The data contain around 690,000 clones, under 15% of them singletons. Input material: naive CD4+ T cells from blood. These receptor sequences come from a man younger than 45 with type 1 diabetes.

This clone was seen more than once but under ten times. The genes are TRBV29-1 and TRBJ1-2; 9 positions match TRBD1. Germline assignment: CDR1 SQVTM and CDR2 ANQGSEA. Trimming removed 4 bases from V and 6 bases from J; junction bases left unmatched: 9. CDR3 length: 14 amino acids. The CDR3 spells CSVGFANRGHGYTF. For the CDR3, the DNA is TGCAGCGTTGGTTTTGCAAACAGGGGGCATGGCTACACCTTC.

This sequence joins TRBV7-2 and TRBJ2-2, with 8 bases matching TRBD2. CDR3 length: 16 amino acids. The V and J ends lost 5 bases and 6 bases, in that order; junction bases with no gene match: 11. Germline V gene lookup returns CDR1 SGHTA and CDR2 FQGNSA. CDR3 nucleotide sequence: TGTGCCAGCAGCCCAACGGGGCGGGGGGAGGCCGGGGAGCTGTTTTTT. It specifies CASSPTGRGEAGELFF.

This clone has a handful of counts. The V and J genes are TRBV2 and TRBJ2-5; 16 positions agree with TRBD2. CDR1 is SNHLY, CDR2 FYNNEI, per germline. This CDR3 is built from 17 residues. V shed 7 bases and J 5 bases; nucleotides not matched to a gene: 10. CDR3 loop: CASILGTSGGAVETQYF. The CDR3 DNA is TGTGCCAGCATCCTAGGGACTAGCGGGGGGGCGGTGGAGACCCAGTACTTC.

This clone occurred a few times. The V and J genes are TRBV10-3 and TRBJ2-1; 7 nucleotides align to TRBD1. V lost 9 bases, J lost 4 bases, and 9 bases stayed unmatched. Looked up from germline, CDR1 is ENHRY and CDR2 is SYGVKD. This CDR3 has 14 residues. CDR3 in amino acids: CAISVDRTYNEQFF. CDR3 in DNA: TGTGCCATTTCCGTGGACAGGACATACAATGAGCAGTTCTTC.

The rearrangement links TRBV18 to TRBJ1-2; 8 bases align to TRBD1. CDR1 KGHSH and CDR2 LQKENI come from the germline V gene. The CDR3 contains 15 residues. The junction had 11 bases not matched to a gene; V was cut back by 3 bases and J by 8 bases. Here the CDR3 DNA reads TGTGCCAGCTCACCCGGACAGGGCCTAGAACAAGGCTACACCTTC. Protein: CASSPGQGLEQGYTF.

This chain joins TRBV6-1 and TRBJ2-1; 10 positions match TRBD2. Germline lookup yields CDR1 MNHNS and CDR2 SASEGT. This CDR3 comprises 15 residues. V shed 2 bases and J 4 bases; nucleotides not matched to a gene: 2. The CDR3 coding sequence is TGTGCCAGCAGTGAATCTAGCGGGGGTTACAATGAGCAGTTCTTC. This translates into CASSESSGGYNEQFF.